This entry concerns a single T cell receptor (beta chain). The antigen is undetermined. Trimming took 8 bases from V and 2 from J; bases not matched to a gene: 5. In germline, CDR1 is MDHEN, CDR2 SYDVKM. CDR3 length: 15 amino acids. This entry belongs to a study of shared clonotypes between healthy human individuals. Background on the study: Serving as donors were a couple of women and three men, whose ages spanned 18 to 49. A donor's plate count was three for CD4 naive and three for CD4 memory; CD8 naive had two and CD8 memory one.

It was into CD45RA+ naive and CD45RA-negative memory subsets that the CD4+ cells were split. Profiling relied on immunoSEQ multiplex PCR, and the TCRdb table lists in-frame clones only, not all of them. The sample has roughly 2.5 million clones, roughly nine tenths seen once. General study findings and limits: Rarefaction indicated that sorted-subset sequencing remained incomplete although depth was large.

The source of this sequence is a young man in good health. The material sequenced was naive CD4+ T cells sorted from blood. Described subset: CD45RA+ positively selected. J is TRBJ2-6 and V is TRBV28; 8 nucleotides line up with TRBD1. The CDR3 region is CASGQGATGANVLTF. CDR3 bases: TGTGCCAGCGGCCAGGGGGCAACTGGGGCCAACGTCCTGACTTTC.